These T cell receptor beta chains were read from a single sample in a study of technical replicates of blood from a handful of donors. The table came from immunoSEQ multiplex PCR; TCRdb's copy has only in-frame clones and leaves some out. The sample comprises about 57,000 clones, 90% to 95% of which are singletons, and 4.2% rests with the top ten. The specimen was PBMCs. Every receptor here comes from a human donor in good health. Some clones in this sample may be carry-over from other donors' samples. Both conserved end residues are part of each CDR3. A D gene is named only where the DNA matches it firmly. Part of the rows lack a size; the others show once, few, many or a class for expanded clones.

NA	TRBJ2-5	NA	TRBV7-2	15	TGTGCCAGCGGTTTGGGGGGGCGATTACAAGAGACCCAGTACTTC	CASGLGGRLQETQYF
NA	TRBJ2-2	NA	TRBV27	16	TGTGCCAGCAGTTTATCTCGAGGAGGGAACACCGGGGAGCTGTTTTTT	CASSLSRGGNTGELFF
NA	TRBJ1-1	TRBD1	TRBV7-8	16	TGTGCCAGCAGCGAAATTGGACAGGGGATGAACACTGAAGCTTTCTTT	CASSEIGQGMNTEAFF
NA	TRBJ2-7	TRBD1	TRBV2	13	TGTGCCAGCAGTAGGGACAGCTCCTACGAGCAGTACTTC	CASSRDSSYEQYF
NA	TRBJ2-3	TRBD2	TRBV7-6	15	TGTGCCAGCACCTCTAGCGGGGGGGCGCAAGATACGCAGTATTTT	CASTSSGGAQDTQYF
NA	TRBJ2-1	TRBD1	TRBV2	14	TGTGCCAGCAGTGATTTGGACAGGGGTCATGAGCAGTTCTTC	CASSDLDRGHEQFF
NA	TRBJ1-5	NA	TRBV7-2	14	TGTGCCAGCAGCTTAGCTTTGCGGGATCAGCCCCAGCATTTT	CASSLALRDQPQHF
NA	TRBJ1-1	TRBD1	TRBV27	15	TGTGCCAGCAGGACGACAGGGGGCAAGGACACTGAAGCTTTCTTT	CASRTTGGKDTEAFF
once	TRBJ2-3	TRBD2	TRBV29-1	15	TGCAGCGTGGTTCTAGCGGGGGGGCCATCAGATACGCAGTATTTT	CSVVLAGGPSDTQYF
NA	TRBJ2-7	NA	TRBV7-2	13	TGTGCCAGCAGCTTAGCCCCTCAGGTGGGAGATGACTTC	CASSLAPQVGDDF
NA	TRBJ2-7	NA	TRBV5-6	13	TGTGCCAGCAGCTGGGGCGGCGGTTACGAGCAGTACTTC	CASSWGGGYEQYF
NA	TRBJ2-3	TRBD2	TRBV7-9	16	TGTGCCAGCAGCCCGGGAGCGGGAGGGTTCACAGATACGCAGTATTTT	CASSPGAGGFTDTQYF
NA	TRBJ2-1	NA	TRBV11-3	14	TGTGCCAGCAGCTCGCTTAGCCCAGACCATGAGCAGTTCTTC	CASSSLSPDHEQFF
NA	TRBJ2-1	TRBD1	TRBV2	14	TGTGCCAGCAGCGAACAGGGGCCCTACAATGAGCAGTTCTTC	CASSEQGPYNEQFF
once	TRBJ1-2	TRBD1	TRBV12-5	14	TGTGCTAGTACCGTAGGGACAGGGGCCTATGGCTACACCTTC	CASTVGTGAYGYTF